These T cell receptor gamma chains were read from a single sample in a study of gamma-delta T cells after stem cell transplantation. TCRdb used CATT to re-call clones from the RT-PCR reads. The sample carries around 3,500 gamma-chain clones, 4.5% to 6% recorded once. Sequencing was performed on gamma-delta T cells. The receptor source for this set is a human donor. It is not recorded whose cells these are; they may come from a transplant donor. Each CDR3 is given with its conserved first and last residue. Fields, in order: CDR3 protein, CDR3 DNA, V gene, clone size, J gene. The listing skips clone size in some rows; elsewhere it reads once, few, many or a size class.

CDR3: CALWEVPVSQRYKKLF
DNA: TGTGCCTTGTGGGAGGTGCCGGTGTCCCAGCGCTATAAGAAACTCTTT
V: TRGV9
size: few
J: TRGJ1/TRGJ2

CDR3: CATWAYAGKLF
DNA: TGTGCCACCTGGGCCTACGCGGGGAAACTCTTT
V: TRGV2
size: few
J: TRGJ1/TRGJ2

CDR3: CALWEVMLGKKIKVF
DNA: TGTGCCTTGTGGGAGGTAATGTTGGGCAAAAAAATCAAGGTATTT
V: TRGV9
size: medium-sized
J: TRGJP

CDR3: CALWDVRLGKKIKVF
DNA: TGTGCCTTGTGGGATGTACGGTTGGGCAAAAAAATCAAGGTATTT
V: TRGV9
size: medium-sized
J: TRGJP

CDR3: CATWDTEYKKLF
DNA: TGTGCCACCTGGGATACGGAATATAAGAAACTCTTT
V: TRGV8
size: few
J: TRGJ1/TRGJ2

CDR3: CATWDGLGYKKLF
DNA: TGTGCCACCTGGGATGGGCTGGGATATAAGAAACTCTTT
V: TRGV4
size: .
J: TRGJ1/TRGJ2

CDR3: CALWTSQQLGKKIKVF
DNA: TGTGCCTTGTGGACGTCTCAGCAGTTGGGCAAAAAAATCAAGGTATTT
V: TRGV9
size: medium-sized
J: TRGJP

CDR3: CATWDGRNYKKLF
DNA: TGTGCCACCTGGGACGGGCGGAATTATAAGAAACTCTTT
V: TRGV2
size: medium-sized
J: TRGJ1/TRGJ2

CDR3: CALWSEGLGKKIKVF
DNA: TGTGCCTTGTGGTCGGAAGGGTTGGGCAAAAAAATCAAGGTATTT
V: TRGV9
size: .
J: TRGJP

CDR3: CALWEGEKKLF
DNA: TGTGCCTTGTGGGAGGGGGAGAAGAAACTCTTT
V: TRGV9
size: few
J: TRGJ1/TRGJ2

CDR3: CATCYSWIKTF
DNA: TGTGCCACCTGTTATAGTTGGATCAAGACGTTT
V: TRGV2
size: medium-sized
J: TRGJP2

CDR3: CALWEVRQKSSQELGKKIKVF
DNA: TGTGCCTTGTGGGAGGTCAGGCAGAAATCATCCCAAGAGTTGGGCAAAAAAATCAAGGTATTT
V: TRGV9
size: once
J: TRGJP

CDR3: CALWSYTTGWFKIF
DNA: TGTGCCTTGTGGAGCTATACCACTGGTTGGTTCAAGATATTT
V: TRGV9
size: few
J: TRGJP1

CDR3: CATWDGLYKKLF
DNA: TGTGCCACCTGGGATGGATTGTATAAGAAACTCTTT
V: TRGV4
size: few
J: TRGJ1/TRGJ2

CDR3: CALWEVRSINYYKKLF
DNA: TGTGCCTTGTGGGAGGTCCGCTCAATCAATTATTATAAGAAACTCTTT
V: TRGV9
size: .
J: TRGJ1/TRGJ2

CDR3: CALWETALTQELGKKIKVF
DNA: TGTGCCTTGTGGGAGACGGCACTGACCCAAGAGTTGGGCAAAAAAATCAAGGTATTT
V: TRGV9
size: few
J: TRGJP

CDR3: CALWAELGKKIKVF
DNA: TGTGCCTTGTGGGCGGAGTTGGGCAAAAAAATCAAGGTATTT
V: TRGV9
size: medium-sized
J: TRGJP

CDR3: CALWEPSELGKKIKVF
DNA: TGTGCCTTGTGGGAGCCCTCCGAGTTGGGCAAAAAAATCAAGGTATTT
V: TRGV9
size: few
J: TRGJP

CDR3: CALWDHVIGYSYKKLF
DNA: TGTGCCTTGTGGGACCATGTAATTGGGTATAGTTATAAGAAACTCTTT
V: TRGV9
size: medium-sized
J: TRGJ1/TRGJ2

CDR3: CALWEGRGLGKKIKVF
DNA: TGTGCCTTGTGGGAAGGACGGGGTTTGGGCAAAAAAATCAAGGTATTT
V: TRGV9
size: few
J: TRGJP

CDR3: CAPRGIWIKTF
DNA: TGTGCCCCGAGGGGGATCTGGATCAAGACGTTT
V: TRGV3
size: .
J: TRGJP2

CDR3: CATWDGLTGWFKIF
DNA: TGTGCCACCTGGGACGGGCTAACTGGTTGGTTCAAGATATTT
V: TRGV2
size: few
J: TRGJP1

CDR3: CALWEAKLGKKIKVF
DNA: TGTGCCTTGTGGGAGGCTAAGTTGGGCAAAAAAATCAAGGTATTT
V: TRGV9
size: .
J: TRGJP

CDR3: CATWDTWIKTF
DNA: TGTGCCACCTGGGACACGTGGATCAAGACGTTT
V: TRGV5
size: medium-sized
J: TRGJP2

CDR3: CALWESKLGKKIKVF
DNA: TGTGCCTTGTGGGAGTCAAAGTTGGGCAAAAAAATCAAGGTATTT
V: TRGV9
size: medium-sized
J: TRGJP

CDR3: CALWEVYELGKKIKVF
DNA: TGTGCCTTGTGGGAGGTGTACGAGTTGGGCAAAAAAATCAAGGTATTT
V: TRGV9
size: medium-sized
J: TRGJP

CDR3: CALWEPQALGKKIKVF
DNA: TGTGCCTTGTGGGAACCCCAGGCGTTGGGCAAAAAAATCAAGGTATTT
V: TRGV9
size: few
J: TRGJP

CDR3: CATWDGSRGWIKTF
DNA: TGTGCCACCTGGGATGGAAGTCGAGGATGGATCAAGACGTTT
V: TRGV8
size: .
J: TRGJP2

CDR3: CAIQTETSQNYYKKLF
DNA: TGTGCCATTCAGACAGAGACCTCCCAGAATTATTATAAGAAACTCTTT
V: TRGV4
size: .
J: TRGJ1/TRGJ2

CDR3: CALWEVKSRPYKKLF
DNA: TGTGCCTTGTGGGAGGTGAAGTCTCGACCTTATAAGAAACTCTTT
V: TRGV9
size: .
J: TRGJ1/TRGJ2

CDR3: CALWEPGISKKLF
DNA: TGTGCCTTGTGGGAGCCCGGGATAAGTAAGAAACTCTTT
V: TRGV9
size: .
J: TRGJ1/TRGJ2

CDR3: CALWEVGELGKKIKVF
DNA: TGTGCCTTGTGGGAGGTAGGGGAGTTGGGCAAAAAAATCAAGGTATTT
V: TRGV9
size: few
J: TRGJP

CDR3: CATWDGPVSNYYKKLF
DNA: TGTGCCACCTGGGACGGGCCGGTGAGCAATTATTATAAGAAACTCTTT
V: TRGV2
size: large
J: TRGJ1/TRGJ2

CDR3: CATWDGHKKLF
DNA: TGTGCCACCTGGGATGGGCATAAGAAACTCTTT
V: TRGV4
size: .
J: TRGJ1/TRGJ2

CDR3: CALWGNVLELGKKIKVF
DNA: TGTGCCTTGTGGGGGAATGTCCTAGAGTTGGGCAAAAAAATCAAGGTATTT
V: TRGV9
size: .
J: TRGJP

CDR3: CALWEALHKKLF
DNA: TGTGCCTTGTGGGAGGCTTTGCATAAGAAACTCTTT
V: TRGV9
size: few
J: TRGJ1/TRGJ2